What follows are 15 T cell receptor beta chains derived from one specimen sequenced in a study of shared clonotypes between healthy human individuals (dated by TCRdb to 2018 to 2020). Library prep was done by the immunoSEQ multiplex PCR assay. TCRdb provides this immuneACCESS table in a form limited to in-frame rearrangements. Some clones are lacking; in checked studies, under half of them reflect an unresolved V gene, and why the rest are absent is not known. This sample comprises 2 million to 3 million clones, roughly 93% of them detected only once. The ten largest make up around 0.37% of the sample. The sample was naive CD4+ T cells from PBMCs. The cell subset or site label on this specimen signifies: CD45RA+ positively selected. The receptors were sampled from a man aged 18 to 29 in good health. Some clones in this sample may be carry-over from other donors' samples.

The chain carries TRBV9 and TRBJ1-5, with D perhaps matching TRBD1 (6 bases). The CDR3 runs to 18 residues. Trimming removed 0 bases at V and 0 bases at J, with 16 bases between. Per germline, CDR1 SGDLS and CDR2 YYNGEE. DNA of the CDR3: TGTGCCAGCAGCGTAGGCCCTCTCGGGACACTTAGCAATCAGCCCCAGCATTTT. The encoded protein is CASSVGPLGTLSNQPQHF.

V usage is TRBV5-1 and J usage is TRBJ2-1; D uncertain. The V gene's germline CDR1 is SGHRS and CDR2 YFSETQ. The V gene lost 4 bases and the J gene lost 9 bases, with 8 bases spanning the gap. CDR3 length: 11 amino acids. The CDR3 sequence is CASSMTGEQFF. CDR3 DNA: TGCGCCAGCAGCATGACCGGTGAGCAGTTCTTC.

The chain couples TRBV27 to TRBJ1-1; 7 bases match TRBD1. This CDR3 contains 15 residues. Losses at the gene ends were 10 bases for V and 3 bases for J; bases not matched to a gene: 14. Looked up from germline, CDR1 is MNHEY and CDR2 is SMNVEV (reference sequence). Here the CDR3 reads CATSRGSVKDTEAFF. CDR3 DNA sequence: TGTGCCACCAGCAGGGGGTCCGTTAAGGACACTGAAGCTTTCTTT.

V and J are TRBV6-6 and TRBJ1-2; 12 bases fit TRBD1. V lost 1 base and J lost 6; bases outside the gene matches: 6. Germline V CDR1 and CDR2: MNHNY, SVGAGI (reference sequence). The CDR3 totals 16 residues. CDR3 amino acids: CASSYLRDRGLHGYTF. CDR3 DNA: TGTGCCAGCAGTTACTTAAGGGACAGGGGGCTCCATGGCTACACCTTC.

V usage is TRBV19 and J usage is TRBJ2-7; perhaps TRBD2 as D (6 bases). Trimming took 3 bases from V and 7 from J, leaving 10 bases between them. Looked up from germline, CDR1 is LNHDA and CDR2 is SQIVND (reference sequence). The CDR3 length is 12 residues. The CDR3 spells CASSIIAGEQYF. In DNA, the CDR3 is TGTGCCAGTAGTATCATCGCGGGGGAGCAGTACTTC.

The CDR3 sequence is CASQTDSNQPQHF. CDR3 nucleotide sequence: TGTGCCAGCCAGACAGATAGCAATCAGCCCCAGCATTTT. The chain couples TRBV19 to TRBJ1-5; weak D call: TRBD1 (5 bases). CDR1 LNHDA and CDR2 SQIVND come from the germline V gene (reference sequence). This CDR3 has 13 residues. Trimming left V 9 bases short and J 0 bases short, with 9 bases between.

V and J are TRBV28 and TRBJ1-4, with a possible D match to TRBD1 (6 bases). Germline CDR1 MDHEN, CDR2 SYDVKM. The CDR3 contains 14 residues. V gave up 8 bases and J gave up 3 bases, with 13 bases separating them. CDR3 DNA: TGTGCCAGCGGGGGAGGGGGAGCTAATGAAAAACTGTTTTTT. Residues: CASGGGGANEKLFF.

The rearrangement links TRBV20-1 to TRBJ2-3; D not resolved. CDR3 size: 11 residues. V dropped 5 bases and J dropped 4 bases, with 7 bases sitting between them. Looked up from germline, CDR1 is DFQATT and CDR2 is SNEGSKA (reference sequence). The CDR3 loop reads CSAHRADTQYF. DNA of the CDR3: TGCAGTGCTCATAGGGCAGATACGCAGTATTTT.

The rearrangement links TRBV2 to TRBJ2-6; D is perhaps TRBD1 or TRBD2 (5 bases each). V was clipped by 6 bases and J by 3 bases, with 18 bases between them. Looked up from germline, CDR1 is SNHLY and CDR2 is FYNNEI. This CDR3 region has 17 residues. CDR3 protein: CASRKVREYYGANVLTF. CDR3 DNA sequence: TGTGCCAGCAGGAAAGTCAGGGAGTATTATGGGGCCAACGTCCTGACTTTC.

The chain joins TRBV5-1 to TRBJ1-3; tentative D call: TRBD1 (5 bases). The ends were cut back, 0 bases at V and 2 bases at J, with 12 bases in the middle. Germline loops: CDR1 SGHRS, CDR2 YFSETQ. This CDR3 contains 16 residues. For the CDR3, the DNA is TGCGCCAGCAGCTTGGAGGGGCTGGATGCTGGAAACACCATATATTTT. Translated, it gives CASSLEGLDAGNTIYF.

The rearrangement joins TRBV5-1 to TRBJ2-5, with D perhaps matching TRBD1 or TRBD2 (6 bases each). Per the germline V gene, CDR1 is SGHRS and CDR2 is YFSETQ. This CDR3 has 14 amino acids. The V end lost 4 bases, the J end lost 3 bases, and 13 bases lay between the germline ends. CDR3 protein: CASSLGGPEETQYF. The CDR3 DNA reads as TGCGCCAGCAGCCTCGGGGGCCCTGAAGAGACCCAGTACTTC. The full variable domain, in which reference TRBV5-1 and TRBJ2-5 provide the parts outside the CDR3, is KAGVTQTPRYLIKTRGQQVTLSCSPISGHRSVSWYQQTPGQGLQFLFEYFSETQRNKGNFPGRFSGRQFSNSRSEMNVSTLELGDSALYLCASSLGGPEETQYFGPGTRLLVL.

The CDR3: CASSVANHQDTQYF. The CDR3, as DNA: TGTGCCAGCAGCGTAGCGAATCACCAGGATACGCAGTATTTT. V and J are TRBV9 and TRBJ2-3; D not certain. The CDR3 runs 14 residues. CDR1 and CDR2 (germline): SGDLS, YYNGEE. V was shortened by 0 bases and J by 6 bases, with 11 bases between the two germline ends.

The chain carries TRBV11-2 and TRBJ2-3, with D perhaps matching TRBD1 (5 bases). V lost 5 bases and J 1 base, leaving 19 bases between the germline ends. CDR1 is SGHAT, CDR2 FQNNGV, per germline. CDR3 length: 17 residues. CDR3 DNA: TGTGCCAGCAGCCTCCGTCCCCTAACAGGTCGCACAGATACGCAGTATTTT. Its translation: CASSLRPLTGRTDTQYF.

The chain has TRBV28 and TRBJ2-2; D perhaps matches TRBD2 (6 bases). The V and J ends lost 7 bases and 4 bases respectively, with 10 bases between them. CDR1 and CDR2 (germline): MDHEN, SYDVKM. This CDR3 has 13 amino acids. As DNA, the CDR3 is TGTGCCAGCACGAGCGGGTCCACCGGGGAGCTGTTTTTT. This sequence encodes CASTSGSTGELFF.

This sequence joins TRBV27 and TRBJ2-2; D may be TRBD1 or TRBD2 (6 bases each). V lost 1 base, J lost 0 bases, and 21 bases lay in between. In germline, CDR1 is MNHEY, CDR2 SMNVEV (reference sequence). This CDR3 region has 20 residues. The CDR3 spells CASSLYKRVGGTSNTGELFF. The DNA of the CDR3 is TGTGCCAGCAGTTTATATAAAAGGGTCGGGGGCACCTCGAACACCGGGGAGCTGTTTTTT.